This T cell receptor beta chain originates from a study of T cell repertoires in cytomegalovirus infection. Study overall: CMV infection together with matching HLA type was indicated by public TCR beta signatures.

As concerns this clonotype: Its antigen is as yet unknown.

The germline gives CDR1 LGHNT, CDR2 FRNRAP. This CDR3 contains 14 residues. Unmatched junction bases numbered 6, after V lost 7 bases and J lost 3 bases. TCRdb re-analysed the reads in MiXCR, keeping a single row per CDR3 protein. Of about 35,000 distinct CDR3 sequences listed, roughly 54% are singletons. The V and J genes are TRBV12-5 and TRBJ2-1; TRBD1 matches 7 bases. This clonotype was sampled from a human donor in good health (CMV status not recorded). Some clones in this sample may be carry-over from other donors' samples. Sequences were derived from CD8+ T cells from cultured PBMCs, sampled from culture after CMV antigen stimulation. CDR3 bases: TGTGCTAGTGCAAGGGACAGCCTCTACAATGAGCAGTTCTTC. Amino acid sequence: CASARDSLYNEQFF. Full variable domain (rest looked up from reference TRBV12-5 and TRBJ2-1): DARVTQTPRHKVTEMGQEVTMRCQPILGHNTVFWYRQTMMQGLELLAYFRNRAPLDDSGMPKDRFSAEMPDATLATLKIQPSEPRDSAVYFCASARDSLYNEQFFGPGTRLTVL.